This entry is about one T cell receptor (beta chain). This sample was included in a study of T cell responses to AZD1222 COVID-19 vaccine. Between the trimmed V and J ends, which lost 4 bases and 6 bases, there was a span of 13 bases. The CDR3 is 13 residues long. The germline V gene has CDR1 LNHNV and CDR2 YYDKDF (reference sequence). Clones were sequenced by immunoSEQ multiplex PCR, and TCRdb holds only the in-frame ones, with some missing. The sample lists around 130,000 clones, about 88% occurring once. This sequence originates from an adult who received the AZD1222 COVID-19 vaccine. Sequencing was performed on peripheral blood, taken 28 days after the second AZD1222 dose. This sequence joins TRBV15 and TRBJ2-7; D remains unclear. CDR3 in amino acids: CATSILLVGEQYF. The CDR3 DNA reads TGTGCCACCAGCATCCTCCTAGTGGGCGAGCAGTACTTC. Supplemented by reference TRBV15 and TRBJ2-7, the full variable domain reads DAMVIQNPRYQVTQFGKPVTLSCSQTLNHNVMYWYQQKSSQAPKLLFHYYDKDFNNEADTPDNFQSRRPNTSFCFLDIRSPGLGDTAMYLCATSILLVGEQYFGPGTRLTVT.